This T cell receptor beta chain was found in a study of CD8 T cells in ankylosing spondylitis. Study-wide results and limits: Enrichment of disease-linked clones was reportedly significant in matched ankylosing spondylitis synovial fluid. Disease-associated clones were CD8+ and fairly uncommon in peripheral blood.

Researchers built TCR beta libraries using quantitative 5'-RACE with molecular barcodes. One entry per CDR3 protein results from TCRdb running MiXCR on the 5' RACE reads. The sample has under 300,000 distinct CDR3 sequences, around 7.8% seen once. The V gene's germline CDR1 is SGHKS and CDR2 YYEKEE (reference sequence). This CDR3 is 16 amino acids long. Between the trimmed V and J ends, which lost 1 base and 3 bases, there was a span of 15 bases. This clonotype has just a few counts. The antigen remains undetermined. The source is a male donor with ankylosing spondylitis or in good health (not recorded which). Source material: blood, either unsorted or a sorted T cell fraction (not recorded which). This chain uses TRBV5-5 with TRBJ2-3; no definite D call. CDR3: CASSLLASPRTDTQYF. The CDR3 DNA sequence: TGTGCCAGCAGCTTGTTGGCTTCCCCTCGAACAGATACGCAGTATTTT. The full variable domain, completed using reference TRBV5-5 and TRBJ2-3, is DAGVTQSPTHLIKTRGQQVTLRCSPISGHKSVSWYQQVLGQGPQFIFQYYEKEERGRGNFPDRFSARQFPNYSSELNVNALLLGDSALYLCASSLLASPRTDTQYFGPGTRLTVL.